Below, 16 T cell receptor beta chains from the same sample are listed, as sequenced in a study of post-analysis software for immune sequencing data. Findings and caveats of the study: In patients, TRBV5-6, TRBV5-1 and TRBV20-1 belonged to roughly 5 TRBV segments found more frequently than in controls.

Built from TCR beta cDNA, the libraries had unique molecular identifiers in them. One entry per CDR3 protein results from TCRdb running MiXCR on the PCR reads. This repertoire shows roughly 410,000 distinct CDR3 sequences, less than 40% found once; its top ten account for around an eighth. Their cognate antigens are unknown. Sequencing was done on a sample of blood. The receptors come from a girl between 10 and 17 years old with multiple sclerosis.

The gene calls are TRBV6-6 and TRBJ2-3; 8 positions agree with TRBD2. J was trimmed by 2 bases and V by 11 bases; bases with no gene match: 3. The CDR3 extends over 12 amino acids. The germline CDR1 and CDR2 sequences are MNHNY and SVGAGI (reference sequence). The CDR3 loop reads CAAGGATDTQYF. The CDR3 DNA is TGTGCCGCCGGGGGGGCCACAGATACGCAGTATTTT.

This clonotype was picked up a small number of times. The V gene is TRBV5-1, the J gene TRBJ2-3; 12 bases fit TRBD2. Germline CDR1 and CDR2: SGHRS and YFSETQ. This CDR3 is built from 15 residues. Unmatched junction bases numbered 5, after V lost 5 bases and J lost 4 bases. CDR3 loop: CASRGLAGGPDTQYF. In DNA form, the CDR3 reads TGCGCCAGCAGGGGGCTAGCGGGGGGGCCAGATACGCAGTATTTT.

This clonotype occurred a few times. CDR3 DNA sequence: TGTGCCAGCAGTTCCCCCCCAGGGAGGGCGGCCACTAATGAAAAACTGTTTTTT. This encodes CASSSPPGRAATNEKLFF. This sequence joins TRBV28 and TRBJ1-4; D possibly corresponds to TRBD1 (5 bases). This CDR3 comprises 18 residues. The V gene lost 4 bases and the J gene lost 2 bases, with 20 bases spanning the gap. Germline V gene sequence: CDR1 MDHEN, CDR2 SYDVKM.

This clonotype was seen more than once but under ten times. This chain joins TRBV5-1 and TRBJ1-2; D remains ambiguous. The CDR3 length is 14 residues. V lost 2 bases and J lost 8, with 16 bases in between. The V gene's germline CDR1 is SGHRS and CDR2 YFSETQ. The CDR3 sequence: CASSLTTPGMGYTF. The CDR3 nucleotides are TGCGCCAGCAGCTTAACGACACCCGGCATGGGCTACACCTTC.

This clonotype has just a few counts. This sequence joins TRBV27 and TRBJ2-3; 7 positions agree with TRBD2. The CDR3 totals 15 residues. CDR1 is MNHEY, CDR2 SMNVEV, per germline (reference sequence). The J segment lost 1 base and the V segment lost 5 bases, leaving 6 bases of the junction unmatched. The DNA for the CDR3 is TGTGCCAGCAGTAGTATCCTAGCGGGCACAGATACGCAGTATTTT. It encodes CASSSILAGTDTQYF.

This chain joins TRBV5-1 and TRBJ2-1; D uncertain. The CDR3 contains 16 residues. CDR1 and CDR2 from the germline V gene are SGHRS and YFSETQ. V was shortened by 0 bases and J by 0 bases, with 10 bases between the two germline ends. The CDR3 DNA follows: TGCGCCAGCAGCTTGGCCACGAAAAACTCCTACAATGAGCAGTTCTTC. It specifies CASSLATKNSYNEQFF.

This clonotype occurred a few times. CDR3 DNA: TGTGCCAGCAACCATCGGAGGGTTTCGTACAATGAGCAGTTCTTC. This codes for CASNHRRVSYNEQFF. The chain employs TRBV12-3 or TRBV12-4 and TRBJ2-1; D is possibly TRBD2 (6 bases). Trimming took off 7 bases at V and 4 bases at J, with 17 bases between the two ends. The CDR3 has 15 residues.

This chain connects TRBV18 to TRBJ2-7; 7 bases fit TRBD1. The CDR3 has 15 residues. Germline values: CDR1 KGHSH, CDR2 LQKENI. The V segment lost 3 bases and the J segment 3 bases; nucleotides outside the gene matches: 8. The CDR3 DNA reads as TGTGCCAGCTCACCGTTCGACAGGGAATTCTACGAGCAGTACTTC. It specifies CASSPFDREFYEQYF.

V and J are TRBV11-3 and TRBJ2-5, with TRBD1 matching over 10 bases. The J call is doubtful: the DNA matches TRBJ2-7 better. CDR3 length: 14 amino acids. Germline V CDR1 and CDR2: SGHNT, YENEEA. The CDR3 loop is CASSSMGQGNEQYF. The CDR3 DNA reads TGTGCCAGCAGCTCCATGGGACAGGGGAACGAGCAGTACTTC.

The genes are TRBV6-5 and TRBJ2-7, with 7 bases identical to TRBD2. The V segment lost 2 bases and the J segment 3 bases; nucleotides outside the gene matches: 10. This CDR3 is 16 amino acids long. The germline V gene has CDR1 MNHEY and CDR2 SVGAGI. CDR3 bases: TGTGCCAGCAGTTACCTCGGGAGCGGGGAAAACTACGAGCAGTACTTC. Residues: CASSYLGSGENYEQYF.

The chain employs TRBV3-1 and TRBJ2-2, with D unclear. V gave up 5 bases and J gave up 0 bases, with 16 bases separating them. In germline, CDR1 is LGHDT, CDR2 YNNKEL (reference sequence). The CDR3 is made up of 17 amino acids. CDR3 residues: CASSFSRIGSNTGELFF. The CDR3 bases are TGTGCCAGCAGCTTTTCCCGCATCGGCTCGAACACCGGGGAGCTGTTTTTT.

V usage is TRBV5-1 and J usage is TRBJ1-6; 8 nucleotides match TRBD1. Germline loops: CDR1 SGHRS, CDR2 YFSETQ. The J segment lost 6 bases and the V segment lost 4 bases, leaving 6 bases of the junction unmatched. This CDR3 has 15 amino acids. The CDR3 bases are TGCGCCAGCAGCATGACAGGGGCTTTTAATTCACCCCTCCACTTT. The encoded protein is CASSMTGAFNSPLHF.

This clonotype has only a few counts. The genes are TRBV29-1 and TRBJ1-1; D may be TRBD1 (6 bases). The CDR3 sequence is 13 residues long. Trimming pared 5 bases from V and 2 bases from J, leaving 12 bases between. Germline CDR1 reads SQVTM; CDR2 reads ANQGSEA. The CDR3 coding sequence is TGCAGCGTTTCGGACAGCTTAAACACTGAAGCTTTCTTT. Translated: CSVSDSLNTEAFF.

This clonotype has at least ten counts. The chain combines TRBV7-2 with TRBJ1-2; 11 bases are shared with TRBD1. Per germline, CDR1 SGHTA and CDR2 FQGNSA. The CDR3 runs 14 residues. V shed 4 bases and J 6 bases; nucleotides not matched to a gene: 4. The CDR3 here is CASSSPGQGDGYTF. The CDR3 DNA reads TGTGCCAGCAGCTCACCGGGACAGGGGGATGGCTACACCTTC.

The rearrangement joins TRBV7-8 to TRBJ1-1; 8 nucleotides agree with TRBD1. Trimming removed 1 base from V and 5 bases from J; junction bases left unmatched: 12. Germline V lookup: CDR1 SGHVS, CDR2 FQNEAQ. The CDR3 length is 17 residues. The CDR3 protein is CASSLDGQGEGWTEAFF. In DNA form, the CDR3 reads TGTGCCAGCAGCTTAGACGGACAGGGTGAGGGGTGGACTGAAGCTTTCTTT. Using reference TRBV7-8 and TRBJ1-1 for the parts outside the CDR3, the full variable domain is GAGVSQSPRYKVAKRGQDVALRCDPISGHVSLFWYQQALGQGPEFLTYFQNEAQLDKSGLPSDRFFAERPEGSVSTLKIQRTQQEDSAVYLCASSLDGQGEGWTEAFFGQGTRLTVV.

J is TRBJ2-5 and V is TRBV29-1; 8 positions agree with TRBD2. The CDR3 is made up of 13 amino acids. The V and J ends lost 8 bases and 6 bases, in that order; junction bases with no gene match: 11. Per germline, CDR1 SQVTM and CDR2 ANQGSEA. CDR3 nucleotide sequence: TGCAGCTCAGCCGGGGGGGGCCTCCAGACCCAGTACTTC. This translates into CSSAGGGLQTQYF.